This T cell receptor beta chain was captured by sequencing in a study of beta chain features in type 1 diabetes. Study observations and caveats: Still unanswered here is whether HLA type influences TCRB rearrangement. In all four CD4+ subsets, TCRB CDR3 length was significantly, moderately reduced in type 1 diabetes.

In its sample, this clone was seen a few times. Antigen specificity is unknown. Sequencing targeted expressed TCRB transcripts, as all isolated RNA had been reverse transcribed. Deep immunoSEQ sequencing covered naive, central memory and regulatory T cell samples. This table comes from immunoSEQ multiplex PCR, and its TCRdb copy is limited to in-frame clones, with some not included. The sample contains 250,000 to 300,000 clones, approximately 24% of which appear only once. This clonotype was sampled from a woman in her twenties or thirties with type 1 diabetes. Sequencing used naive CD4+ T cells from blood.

CDR3 amino acids: CASSSGLAGTGELFF. The CDR3, as DNA: TGTGCCAGCAGCTCCGGACTAGCGGGCACCGGGGAGCTGTTTTTT. The chain employs TRBV7-3 and TRBJ2-2; 11 bases are shared with TRBD2. Germline trimming cut 4 bases from V and 4 bases from J; bases unmatched to any gene: 2. Looked up from germline, CDR1 is SGHTA and CDR2 is FQGTGA. CDR3 size: 15 residues.